A single sample is the source of the 30 T cell receptor beta chains below, sequenced in a study of PD-L1 blockade in urothelial cancer. Repertoires were generated with immunoSEQ multiplex PCR, while TCRdb's copy carries only in-frame clones and drops some. The data contain 35,000 to 45,000 clones, roughly 87% of them singletons. The sequencing here drew on PBMCs, taken around atezolizumab (anti-PD-L1) treatment. These receptor sequences come from a man between 65 and 80 years old with urothelial cancer.

The V call is TRBV7-8, the J call TRBJ2-6, with 7 nucleotides matching TRBD2. The CDR3 extends over 14 amino acids. Germline V lookup: CDR1 SGHVS, CDR2 FQNEAQ. J lost 0 bases, V lost 8 bases, and 1 base had no gene match. The CDR3 spells CASGGGSGANVLTF. CDR3 nucleotides: TGTGCCAGCGGGGGGGGCTCTGGGGCCAACGTCCTGACTTTC.

The chain uses TRBV19 and TRBJ1-4, with 8 positions matching TRBD1. The CDR3 extends over 15 amino acids. V gave up 5 bases and J gave up 5 bases; unmatched junction bases: 7. CDR1 and CDR2 (germline): LNHDA, SQIVND (reference sequence). This CDR3 reads CASSFRQGMNEKLFF. The CDR3 coding sequence is TGTGCCAGTAGTTTCCGACAGGGGATGAATGAAAAACTGTTTTTT.

The chain links TRBV9 to TRBJ1-4; D might be TRBD1 (5 bases). Germline lookup yields CDR1 SGDLS and CDR2 YYNGEE. Trimming pared 3 bases from V and 3 bases from J, leaving 12 bases between. CDR3 length: 15 residues. This CDR3 is CASSESWGANEKLFF. The CDR3 coding sequence is TGTGCCAGCAGCGAGTCGTGGGGGGCTAATGAAAAACTGTTTTTT.

The chain couples TRBV5-1 to TRBJ2-7; 7 bases are shared with TRBD1. The germline CDR1 and CDR2 sequences are SGHRS and YFSETQ. This CDR3 spans 13 amino acids. The trim removed 4 bases at V and 6 bases at J, leaving 7 bases unmatched. In nucleotides, the CDR3 is TGCGCCAGCAGCGAGGGGGCCGGCTCCGAGCAGTACTTC. Protein product: CASSEGAGSEQYF.

V gene TRBV19 combines with J gene TRBJ1-2, with a weak D call TRBD1 (6 bases). CDR3 size: 12 residues. V was pared by 2 bases and J by 8 bases, with 9 bases between. Germline V CDR1 and CDR2: LNHDA, SQIVND (reference sequence). The CDR3 DNA is TGTGCCAGTAGTATAAAACAGGGAGGCTACACCTTC. Amino acid sequence: CASSIKQGGYTF.

The V call is TRBV19, the J call TRBJ1-2, with D hard to call. Germline-derived CDR1 and CDR2 are LNHDA and SQIVND (reference sequence). This CDR3 is 13 amino acids long. Between the trimmed V and J ends, which lost 0 bases and 7 bases, there was a span of 9 bases. This chain's CDR3 is CASSIDLFGGYTF. CDR3 bases: TGTGCCAGTAGTATAGATCTATTCGGTGGCTACACCTTC.

The chain has TRBV6-1 and TRBJ1-2; no clear D. The CDR3 covers 13 residues. V dropped 3 bases and J dropped 7 bases, with 12 bases sitting between them. Germline CDR1 is MNHNS and CDR2 is SASEGT. The CDR3: CASSDRGRSGYTF. CDR3 coding DNA: TGTGCCAGCAGTGACCGGGGTAGGTCTGGCTACACCTTC.

This chain joins TRBV18 and TRBJ2-7; the D gene is possibly TRBD1 (5 bases). The CDR3 contains 12 residues. Trimming removed 6 bases at V and 6 bases at J, with 12 bases between. Germline V lookup: CDR1 KGHSH, CDR2 LQKENI. CDR3 sequence: CASSPGQGEQYF. The CDR3 nucleotides are TGTGCCAGCTCCCCCGGCCAGGGCGAGCAGTACTTC.

The chain employs TRBV7-3 and TRBJ2-3; TRBD2 aligns across 7 bases. The V and J ends lost 6 bases and 0 bases, in that order; junction bases with no gene match: 6. The germline gives CDR1 SGHTA, CDR2 FQGTGA. This CDR3 has 15 amino acids. This CDR3 reads CASRRLASSTDTQYF. CDR3 DNA sequence: TGTGCCAGCAGGCGACTAGCATCGAGCACAGATACGCAGTATTTT.

This clone was detected once. The chain recombines TRBV7-2 with TRBJ2-3, with 13 bases that match TRBD2. Germline V CDR1 and CDR2: SGHTA, FQGNSA. Trimming removed 4 bases from V and 1 base from J; junction bases left unmatched: 2. The CDR3 is made up of 16 amino acids. CDR3 in amino acids: CASSSGLAGRTDTQYF. CDR3 sequence (DNA): TGTGCCAGCAGCTCGGGACTAGCGGGACGCACAGATACGCAGTATTTT.

J is TRBJ2-7 and V is TRBV25-1; 7 bases match TRBD1. With V trimmed by 7 bases and J by 4 bases, 7 bases remained unmatched. The CDR3 spans 13 residues. Germline V gene sequence: CDR1 MGHDK, CDR2 SYGVNS. CDR3: CASTRGTVYEQYF. The CDR3 coding sequence is TGTGCCAGCACCAGAGGGACAGTTTACGAGCAGTACTTC.

This chain connects TRBV7-6 to TRBJ2-7, with TRBD1 matching over 9 bases. CDR1 and CDR2 (germline): SGHVS, FNYEAQ. This CDR3 is 14 amino acids long. The V gene end was trimmed by 1 base and the J gene end by 7 bases; junction bases not matched to a gene: 5. The chain's CDR3 is CASSLDRGPGEQYF. CDR3 nucleotides: TGTGCCAGCAGCTTAGACAGGGGGCCTGGGGAGCAGTACTTC.

The gene calls are TRBV7-6 and TRBJ2-2, with 8 bases matching TRBD1. The V segment lost 1 base and the J segment 0 bases; nucleotides outside the gene matches: 4. Per the germline V gene, CDR1 is SGHVS and CDR2 is FNYEAQ. CDR3 length equals 17 residues. The CDR3 sequence is CASSLVGDRSNTGELFF. Written as DNA, the CDR3 is TGTGCCAGCAGCTTAGTGGGGGACAGGTCGAACACCGGGGAGCTGTTTTTT.

The gene calls are TRBV5-1 and TRBJ2-5; D is unresolved. CDR1 and CDR2 (germline): SGHRS, YFSETQ. The CDR3 consists of 15 residues. V gave up 1 base and J gave up 4 bases, with 14 bases separating them. The CDR3 reads CASSLRPGYGETQYF. CDR3 nucleotides: TGCGCCAGCAGCTTGCGCCCAGGTTATGGAGAGACCCAGTACTTC.

A few counts support this clone. V is TRBV15 and J is TRBJ1-3, with 7 bases aligning to TRBD1. V was clipped by 4 bases and J by 2 bases; unmatched bases: 5. The CDR3 loop spans 15 amino acids. Germline-derived CDR1 and CDR2 are LNHNV and YYDKDF (reference sequence). The CDR3 spells CATSKRDRTGNTIYF. The CDR3 nucleotides read TGTGCCACCAGCAAACGGGACAGAACTGGAAACACCATATATTTT.

This clone was recorded only once. The gene calls are TRBV6-1 and TRBJ1-5; TRBD1 matches at 8 bases. The germline CDR1 and CDR2 sequences are MNHNS and SASEGT. The CDR3 contains 15 residues. The ends lost 6 bases at V and 1 base at J; junction bases unmatched: 5. CDR3: CASRPGQGSNQPQHF. The CDR3 region has the DNA TGTGCCAGCAGACCCGGACAGGGAAGCAATCAGCCCCAGCATTTT.

This clone was picked up a small number of times. This rearrangement joins TRBV5-4 to TRBJ2-5; TRBD2 aligns across 8 bases. J was trimmed by 5 bases and V by 4 bases; bases with no gene match: 7. This CDR3 has 14 residues. Germline V gene lookup returns CDR1 SGHNT and CDR2 YYREEE (reference sequence). CDR3 nucleotides: TGTGCCAGCAGCCCACAGGCTAGCGGGGAGACCCAGTACTTC. Encoded protein: CASSPQASGETQYF.

The J gene is TRBJ1-1, the V gene TRBV30; no definite D call. Trimming removed 2 bases from V and 1 base from J, with 5 bases in between. This CDR3 has 12 residues. CDR1 and CDR2 (germline): GTSNPN, SVGIG (reference sequence). The CDR3 coding sequence is TGTGCCTGGAGTCCGCGGAACACTGAAGCTTTCTTT. It yields the protein CAWSPRNTEAFF.

This clone has just one count. The rearrangement uses TRBV5-6 and TRBJ1-1; no firm D call. V was clipped by 4 bases and J by 0 bases, with 10 bases between them. Germline V gene lookup returns CDR1 SGHDT and CDR2 YYEEEE. The CDR3 sequence is 14 residues long. Here the CDR3 reads CASSPEGMNTEAFF. CDR3 in DNA: TGTGCCAGCAGCCCGGAGGGTATGAACACTGAAGCTTTCTTT. Full variable domain (rest looked up from reference TRBV5-6 and TRBJ1-1): DAGVTQSPTHLIKTRGQQVTLRCSPKSGHDTVSWYQQALGQGPQFIFQYYEEEERQRGNFPDRFSGHQFPNYSSELNVNALLLGDSALYLCASSPEGMNTEAFFGQGTRLTVV.

This rearrangement joins TRBV7-2 to TRBJ2-3; 10 positions match TRBD2. This CDR3 comprises 15 residues. Germline V gene sequence: CDR1 SGHTA, CDR2 FQGNSA. J gave up 8 bases and V 8 bases, and 13 bases lay outside the gene matches. The CDR3, as DNA: TGTGCCAGCGGGCGGGGACTAGCGCTCGGCGGTACGCAGTATTTT. Protein product: CASGRGLALGGTQYF.

The V and J genes are TRBV7-3 and TRBJ2-3; a weak D match, TRBD2 (5 bases). The CDR3 runs to 13 residues. Germline V gene lookup returns CDR1 SGHTA and CDR2 FQGTGA. V was pared by 8 bases and J by 0 bases, with 9 bases between. CDR3 bases: TGTGCCAGCGCGCGGGCTAGCACAGATACGCAGTATTTT. Encoded protein: CASARASTDTQYF.

J is TRBJ1-1 and V is TRBV5-6, with unresolved D. The CDR3 totals 13 residues. Trimming took off 0 bases at V and 2 bases at J, with 5 bases between the two ends. Germline V gives CDR1 SGHDT, CDR2 YYEEEE. In nucleotides, the CDR3 is TGTGCCAGCAGCTTGGCAGGTAACACTGAAGCTTTCTTT. It is translated as CASSLAGNTEAFF.

The rearrangement joins TRBV25-1 to TRBJ1-1; D uncertain. Germline CDR1 and CDR2: MGHDK and SYGVNS. This CDR3 is 13 amino acids long. V was pared by 4 bases and J by 1 base, with 7 bases between. The CDR3 coding sequence is TGTGCCAGCAGTGTGTCCCAGAACACTGAAGCTTTCTTT. Translated, it gives CASSVSQNTEAFF.

J is TRBJ1-1 and V is TRBV19, with D maybe TRBD1 (5 bases). This CDR3 region has 14 residues. Germline CDR1 is LNHDA and CDR2 is SQIVND (reference sequence). V was clipped by 4 bases and J by 3 bases, with 12 bases between them. The DNA of the CDR3 is TGTGCCAGTAGTAAGGACACCTCTTACACTGAAGCTTTCTTT. It translates to CASSKDTSYTEAFF.

For the CDR3, the DNA is TGTGCCAGCAGCTTAGGAAGTAGCGGGGCCGGGGAGCTGTTTTTT. This gives the protein CASSLGSSGAGELFF. V usage is TRBV7-2 and J usage is TRBJ2-2, with TRBD2 matching 8 bases. V was clipped by 1 base and J by 6 bases; unmatched bases: 4. The germline CDR1 and CDR2 sequences are SGHTA and FQGNSA. The CDR3 is 15 residues long.

The chain uses TRBV5-1 and TRBJ2-2, with 7 bases matching TRBD1. Germline-derived CDR1 and CDR2 are SGHRS and YFSETQ. Germline trimming cut 0 bases from V and 2 bases from J; bases unmatched to any gene: 1. This CDR3 has 15 amino acids. The CDR3 DNA reads as TGCGCCAGCAGCTTGGGGACAGGTAACACCGGGGAGCTGTTTTTT. The encoded protein is CASSLGTGNTGELFF.

The chain recombines TRBV6-5 with TRBJ2-1; a possible D gene is TRBD2 (5 bases). The CDR3 covers 14 residues. V was clipped by 2 bases and J by 7 bases, with 12 bases between them. The V gene's germline CDR1 is MNHEY and CDR2 SVGAGI. CDR3 protein: CASSYPGLGNEQFF. For the CDR3, the DNA is TGTGCCAGCAGTTACCCGGGGTTGGGGAATGAGCAGTTCTTC.

The rearrangement links TRBV4-2 to TRBJ2-7, with 14 bases identical to TRBD2. Looked up from germline, CDR1 is LGHNA and CDR2 is YNFKEQ. The CDR3 length is 18 residues. Trimming cost V 4 bases and J 0 bases; bases outside gene matches: 8. DNA for the CDR3: TGTGCCAGCAGCCTCCAGGGCGGGACTAGCGGGAGCTCCTACGAGCAGTACTTC. Encoded protein: CASSLQGGTSGSSYEQYF.

This CDR3 reads CASSFGGNYGYTF. As DNA, the CDR3 is TGTGCCAGCAGTTTCGGGGGAAACTATGGCTACACCTTC. The V and J genes are TRBV28 and TRBJ1-2; D is perhaps TRBD1 (5 bases). Germline CDR1 and CDR2: MDHEN and SYDVKM. CDR3 size: 13 residues. Trimming cost V 3 bases and J 2 bases, with 7 bases left between them.

V and J are TRBV6-1 and TRBJ2-5; no firm D call. Germline CDR1 and CDR2: MNHNS and SASEGT. The CDR3 is 12 residues long. V lost 0 bases and J lost 5, with 4 bases in between. CDR3: CASSEAGETQYF. Written as DNA, the CDR3 is TGTGCCAGCAGTGAAGCCGGGGAGACCCAGTACTTC.